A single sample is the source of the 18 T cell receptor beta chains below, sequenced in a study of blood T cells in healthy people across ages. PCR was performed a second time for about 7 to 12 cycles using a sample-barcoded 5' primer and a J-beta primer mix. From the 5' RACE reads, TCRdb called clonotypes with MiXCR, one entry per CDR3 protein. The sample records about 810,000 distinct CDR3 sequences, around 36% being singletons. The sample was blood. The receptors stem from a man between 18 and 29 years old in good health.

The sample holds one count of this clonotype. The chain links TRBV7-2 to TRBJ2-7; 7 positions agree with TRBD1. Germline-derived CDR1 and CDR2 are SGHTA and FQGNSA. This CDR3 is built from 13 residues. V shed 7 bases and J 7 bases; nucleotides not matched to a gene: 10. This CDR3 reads CASNSDRVSEQYF. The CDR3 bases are TGTGCCAGCAACTCCGACAGGGTGAGTGAGCAGTACTTC.

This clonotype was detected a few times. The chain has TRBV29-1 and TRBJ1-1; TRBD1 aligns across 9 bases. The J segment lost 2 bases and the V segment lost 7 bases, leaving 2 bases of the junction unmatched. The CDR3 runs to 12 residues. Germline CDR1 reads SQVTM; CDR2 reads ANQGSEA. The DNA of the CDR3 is TGCAGCGCGGGACAGGGAAACACTGAAGCTTTCTTT. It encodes CSAGQGNTEAFF.

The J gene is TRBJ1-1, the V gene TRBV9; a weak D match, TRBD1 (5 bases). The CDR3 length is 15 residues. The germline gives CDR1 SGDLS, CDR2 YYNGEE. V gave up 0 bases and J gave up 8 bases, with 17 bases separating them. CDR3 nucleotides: TGTGCCAGCAGCGTAGTCGGGGGAGAGCGGCGGGAAGCTTTCTTT. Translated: CASSVVGGERREAFF.

Here the CDR3 reads CAGTAGEGSYNEQFF. The DNA for the CDR3 is TGTGCCGGCACGGCAGGGGAGGGCTCCTACAATGAGCAGTTCTTC. The chain joins TRBV7-2 to TRBJ2-1, with D maybe TRBD2 (7 bases). Trimming shortened V by 11 bases and J by 0 bases, and 17 bases separated the two germline ends. CDR1 is SGHTA and CDR2 is FQGNSA in the germline V gene. The CDR3 has 15 amino acids.

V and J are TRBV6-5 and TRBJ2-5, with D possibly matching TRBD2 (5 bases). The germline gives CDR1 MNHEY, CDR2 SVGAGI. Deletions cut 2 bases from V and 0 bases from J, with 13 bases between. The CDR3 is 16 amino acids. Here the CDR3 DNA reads TGTGCCAGCAGTTACAATAAGCGGACCTACCAAGAGACCCAGTACTTC. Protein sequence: CASSYNKRTYQETQYF.

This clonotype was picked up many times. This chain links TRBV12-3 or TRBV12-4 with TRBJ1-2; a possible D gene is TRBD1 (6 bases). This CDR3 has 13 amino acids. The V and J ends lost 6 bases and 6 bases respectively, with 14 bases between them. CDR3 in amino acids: CASSQTQGNGYTF. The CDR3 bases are TGTGCCAGCAGCCAGACACAGGGCAATGGCTACACCTTC.

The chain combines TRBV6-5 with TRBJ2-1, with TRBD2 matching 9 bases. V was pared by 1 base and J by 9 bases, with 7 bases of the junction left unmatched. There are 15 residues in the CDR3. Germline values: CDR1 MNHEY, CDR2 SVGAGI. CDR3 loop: CASSYLRGGRTEQFF. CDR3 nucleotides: TGTGCCAGCAGTTACTTGCGGGGGGGGAGGACTGAGCAGTTCTTC.

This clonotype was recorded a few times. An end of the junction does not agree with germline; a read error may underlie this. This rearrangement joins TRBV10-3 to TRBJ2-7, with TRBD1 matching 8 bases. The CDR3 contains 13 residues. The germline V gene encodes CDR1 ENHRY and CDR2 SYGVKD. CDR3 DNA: TGTGCCAGCAGTGGGCAGGGGGCAGGGGAGCAGTACTTC. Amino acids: CASSGQGAGEQYF.

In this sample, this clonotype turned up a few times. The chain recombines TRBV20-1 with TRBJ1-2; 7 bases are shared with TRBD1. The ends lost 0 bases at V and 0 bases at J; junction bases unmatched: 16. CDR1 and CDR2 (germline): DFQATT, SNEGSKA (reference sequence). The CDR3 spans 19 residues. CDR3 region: CSARDSGASSGTANYGYTF. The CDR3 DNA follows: TGCAGTGCTAGAGATTCCGGTGCCTCCTCCGGGACAGCTAACTATGGCTACACCTTC.

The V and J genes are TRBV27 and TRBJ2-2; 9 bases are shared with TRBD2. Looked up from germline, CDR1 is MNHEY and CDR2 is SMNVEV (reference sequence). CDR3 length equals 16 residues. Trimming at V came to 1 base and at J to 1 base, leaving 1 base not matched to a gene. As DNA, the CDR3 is TGTGCCAGCAGTTTATTTAGCGGGGGGAACACCGGGGAGCTGTTTTTT. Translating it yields CASSLFSGGNTGELFF.

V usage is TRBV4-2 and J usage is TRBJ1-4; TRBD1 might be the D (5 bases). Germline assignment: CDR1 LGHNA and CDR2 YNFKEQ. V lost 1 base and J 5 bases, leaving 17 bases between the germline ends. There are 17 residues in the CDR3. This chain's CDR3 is CASSQGVVGQINEKLFF. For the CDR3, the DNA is TGTGCCAGCAGCCAAGGTGTCGTGGGGCAGATAAATGAAAAACTGTTTTTT.

As DNA, the CDR3 is TGCAGCGTTGAAGAGTGGGACAGGGTAACCGATGAGCAGTACTTC. Its translation: CSVEEWDRVTDEQYF. The chain is built from TRBV29-1 and TRBJ2-7; 9 nucleotides align to TRBD1. The CDR3 covers 15 residues. Germline CDR1 and CDR2: SQVTM and ANQGSEA. The trim removed 0 bases at V and 7 bases at J, leaving 10 bases unmatched.

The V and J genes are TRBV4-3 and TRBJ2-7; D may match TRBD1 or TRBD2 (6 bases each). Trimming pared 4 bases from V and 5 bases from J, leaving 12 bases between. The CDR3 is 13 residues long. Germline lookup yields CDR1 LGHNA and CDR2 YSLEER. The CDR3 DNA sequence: TGCGCCAGCAGCCTCGAAAGGGGGGACGAGCAGTACTTC. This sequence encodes CASSLERGDEQYF.

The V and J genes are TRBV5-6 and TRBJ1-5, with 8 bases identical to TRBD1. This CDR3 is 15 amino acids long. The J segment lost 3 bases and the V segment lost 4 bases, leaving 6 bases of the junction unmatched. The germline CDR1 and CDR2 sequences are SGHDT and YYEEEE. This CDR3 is CASSGGTGYNQPQHF. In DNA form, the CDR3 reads TGTGCCAGCAGCGGCGGGACAGGCTACAATCAGCCCCAGCATTTT.

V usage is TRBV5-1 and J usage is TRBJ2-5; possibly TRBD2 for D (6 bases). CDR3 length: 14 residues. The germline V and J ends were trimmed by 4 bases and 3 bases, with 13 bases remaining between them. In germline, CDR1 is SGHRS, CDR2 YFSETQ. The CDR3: CASSLEGNKETQYF. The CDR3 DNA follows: TGCGCCAGCAGCCTGGAGGGAAATAAAGAGACCCAGTACTTC.

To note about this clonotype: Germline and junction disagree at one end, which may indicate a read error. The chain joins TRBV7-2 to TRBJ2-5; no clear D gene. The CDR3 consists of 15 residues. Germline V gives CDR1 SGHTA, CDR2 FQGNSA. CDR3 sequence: CASGLGRMIQETQYF. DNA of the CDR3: TGTGCCAGCGGCTTAGGACGGATGATACAAGAGACCCAGTACTTC.

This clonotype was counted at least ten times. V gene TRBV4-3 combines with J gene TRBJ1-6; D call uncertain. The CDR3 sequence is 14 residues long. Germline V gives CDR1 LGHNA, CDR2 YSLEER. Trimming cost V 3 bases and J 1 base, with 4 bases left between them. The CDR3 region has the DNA TGCGCCAGCAGCCAGCAATCCTATAATTCACCCCTCCACTTT. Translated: CASSQQSYNSPLHF.

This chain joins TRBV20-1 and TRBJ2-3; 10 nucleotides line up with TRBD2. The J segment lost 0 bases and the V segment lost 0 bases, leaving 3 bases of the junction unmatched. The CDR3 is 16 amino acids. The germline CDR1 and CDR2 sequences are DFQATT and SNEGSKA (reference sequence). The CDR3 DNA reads TGCAGTGCTAGAGATTTACTAGCGGGGAGCACAGATACGCAGTATTTT. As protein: CSARDLLAGSTDTQYF.